The 28 T cell receptor beta chains listed next were all sequenced from one sample in a study of spatial heterogeneity in lung cancer. TCRdb independently ran MiXCR on the 5' RACE reads; one entry per CDR3 protein. This sample has approximately 3,000 distinct CDR3 sequences, with approximately 18% found just once. The time point was: sample taken at primary tumor resection. Sequencing was performed on normal lung tissue next to the tumor, taken at surgery. The receptors stem from a female donor with early-stage non-small cell lung cancer.

Judged by abundance, this clonotype is medium-sized (0.01 to 0.1%). The chain uses TRBV19 and TRBJ2-5; 8 nucleotides line up with TRBD1. The CDR3 is 16 residues long. J was trimmed by 4 bases and V by 4 bases; bases with no gene match: 11. Germline CDR1 reads LNHDA; CDR2 reads SQIVND (reference sequence). In DNA, the CDR3 is TGTGCCAGTAGTAGGGCTAGTGGCGGGACAGGAGAGACCCAGTACTTC. Protein: CASSRASGGTGETQYF. Filled out from reference TRBV19 and TRBJ2-5, the complete variable domain reads DGGITQSPKYLFRKEGQNVTLSCEQNLNHDAMYWYRQDPGQGLRLIYYSQIVNDFQKGDIAEGYSVSREKKESFPLTVTSAQKNPTAFYLCASSRASGGTGETQYFGPGTRLLVL.

This sequence joins TRBV20-1 and TRBJ2-2, with D maybe TRBD1 (5 bases). Trimming removed 1 base at V and 4 bases at J, with 13 bases between. The germline V gene encodes CDR1 DFQATT and CDR2 SNEGSKA (reference sequence). The CDR3 is 15 amino acids. In nucleotides, the CDR3 is TGCAGTGCTAGAGGATTTGGCGACAGCACCGGGGAGCTGTTTTTT. It specifies CSARGFGDSTGELFF.

By sample share, this clonotype is medium-sized (0.01 to 0.1%). The J gene is TRBJ2-5, the V gene TRBV27; 9 bases agree with TRBD2. The CDR3 extends over 17 amino acids. Trimming cost V 5 bases and J 5 bases; bases outside gene matches: 15. The germline V gene has CDR1 MNHEY and CDR2 SMNVEV (reference sequence). The CDR3: CASSLSGRNGEKETQYF. The CDR3 region has the DNA TGTGCCAGCAGTCTTAGCGGGAGAAACGGCGAGAAGGAGACCCAGTACTTC.

By share of the sample, this clonotype is medium-sized. The chain couples TRBV18 to TRBJ2-5; 9 bases match TRBD2. This CDR3 is 14 amino acids long. The V segment lost 6 bases and the J segment 3 bases; nucleotides outside the gene matches: 5. Looked up from germline, CDR1 is KGHSH and CDR2 is LQKENI. CDR3 protein: CASSQSGGKETQYF. The CDR3 DNA follows: TGTGCCAGCTCTCAAAGCGGGGGGAAAGAGACCCAGTACTTC.

By share, this clonotype counts as large. The V gene is TRBV2, the J gene TRBJ2-7, with 9 bases identical to TRBD1. The trim removed 6 bases at V and 3 bases at J, leaving 9 bases unmatched. The CDR3 spans 15 residues. From germline, CDR1 is SNHLY and CDR2 FYNNEI. CDR3 nucleotides: TGTGCCAGCAGCGCCCTGGACAGGGGCAGCTACGAGCAGTACTTC. Encoded protein: CASSALDRGSYEQYF.

Worth noting for this clonotype: A read error may explain this, as a much larger clone is one base away. The J gene is TRBJ2-7, the V gene TRBV29-1; the match to TRBD2 covers 7 bases. Per the germline V gene, CDR1 is SQVTM and CDR2 is ANQGSEA. V shed 5 bases and J 5 bases; nucleotides not matched to a gene: 6. The CDR3 consists of 12 residues. The CDR3 nucleotides read TGCAGCGTTAGCGGGATAGGCCACGAGCAGTACTTC. Its protein is CSVSGIGHEQYF.

V usage is TRBV5-1 and J usage is TRBJ2-5; D is perhaps TRBD1 (5 bases). V gave up 4 bases and J gave up 2 bases, with 15 bases separating them. CDR1 is SGHRS and CDR2 is YFSETQ in the germline V gene. This CDR3 has 15 amino acids. CDR3 bases: TGCGCCAGCAGCCCGCGGCAGGGTGGTCAAGAGACCCAGTACTTC. Translating it yields CASSPRQGGQETQYF.

The genes are TRBV28 and TRBJ2-7, with D uncertain. Trimming took 3 bases from V and 4 from J, leaving 4 bases between them. Germline V lookup: CDR1 MDHEN, CDR2 SYDVKM. CDR3 length: 11 amino acids. CDR3 protein: CASSFGYEQYF. CDR3 coding DNA: TGTGCCAGCAGTTTCGGTTACGAGCAGTACTTC.

By proportion, this clonotype is medium-sized. The chain carries TRBV28 and TRBJ2-7, with TRBD1 matching over 8 bases. Unmatched junction bases numbered 13, after V lost 4 bases and J lost 2 bases. This CDR3 contains 17 residues. Per the germline V gene, CDR1 is MDHEN and CDR2 is SYDVKM. The CDR3 coding sequence is TGTGCCAGCAGTTCCCATAAAACCGGGACAGGTACCTACGAGCAGTACTTC. Translated, it gives CASSSHKTGTGTYEQYF. Using reference TRBV28 and TRBJ2-7 for the parts outside the CDR3, the full variable domain is DVKVTQSSRYLVKRTGEKVFLECVQDMDHENMFWYRQDPGLGLRLIYFSYDVKMKEKGDIPEGYSVSREKKERFSLILESASTNQTSMYLCASSSHKTGTGTYEQYFGPGTRLTVT.

This clonotype was seen ten or more times. For the CDR3, the DNA is TGCAGCGTTGAAGAAGGGGGGTACAATGAGCAGTTCTTC. This encodes CSVEEGGYNEQFF. This chain uses TRBV29-1 with TRBJ2-1; D is possibly TRBD1 or TRBD2 (6 bases each). CDR1 and CDR2 from the germline V gene are SQVTM and ANQGSEA. Trimming shortened V by 0 bases and J by 4 bases, and 7 bases separated the two germline ends. The CDR3 runs to 13 residues.

This clonotype is medium-sized (0.01 to 0.1%) in the sample. J is TRBJ2-3 and V is TRBV11-3, with 9 bases aligning to TRBD2. The CDR3 loop spans 18 amino acids. Trimming at V came to 2 bases and at J to 6 bases, leaving 15 bases not matched to a gene. Germline V gene sequence: CDR1 SGHNT, CDR2 YENEEA. This CDR3 reads CASSLSAGGPGSTDTQYF. In DNA, the CDR3 is TGTGCCAGCAGCTTATCGGCGGGAGGGCCGGGTTCAACCGATACGCAGTATTTT. Together with reference TRBV11-3 and TRBJ2-3, the CDR3 gives the full variable domain: EAGVVQSPRYKIIEKKQPVAFWCNPISGHNTLYWYLQNLGQGPELLIRYENEEAVDDSQLPKDRFSAERLKGVDSTLKIQPAELGDSAVYLCASSLSAGGPGSTDTQYFGPGTRLTVL.

V usage is TRBV6-5 and J usage is TRBJ2-1, with 13 bases fitting TRBD2. With 6 bases clipped from V and 6 bases from J, the junction kept 2 bases outside the gene matches. This CDR3 comprises 14 residues. Germline lookup yields CDR1 MNHEY and CDR2 SVGAGI. CDR3 residues: CASSRLAGGNEQFF. The CDR3 DNA sequence: TGTGCCAGCAGCAGACTAGCGGGAGGCAATGAGCAGTTCTTC.

This clonotype counts as medium-sized. The J gene is TRBJ1-1, the V gene TRBV18; D not resolved. The ends were cut back, 8 bases at V and 0 bases at J, with 10 bases in the middle. Germline CDR1 is KGHSH and CDR2 is LQKENI. This CDR3 contains 13 residues. The CDR3 bases are TGTGCCAGCACCCAAGGGTTGAACACTGAAGCTTTCTTT. This gives the protein CASTQGLNTEAFF.

The J gene is TRBJ2-1, the V gene TRBV5-4; TRBD2 aligns across 14 bases. Germline loops: CDR1 SGHNT, CDR2 YYREEE (reference sequence). V lost 4 bases, J lost 9 bases, and 3 bases stayed unmatched. CDR3 size: 14 residues. CDR3 protein: CASSGGLAGAEQFF. The CDR3, as DNA: TGTGCCAGCAGCGGGGGACTAGCGGGAGCTGAGCAGTTCTTC.

This clonotype is judged medium-sized. The junction departs from germline at one end; a sequencing error may be responsible. This chain joins TRBV2 and TRBJ1-1, with D hard to call. The CDR3 loop spans 11 amino acids. Germline CDR1 reads SNHLY; CDR2 reads FYNNEI. CDR3 protein: CASGLKTEVFF. The CDR3 DNA sequence: TGTGCCAGCGGGTTGAAGACTGAAGTTTTCTTT. Supplemented by reference TRBV2 and TRBJ1-1, the full variable domain reads EPEVTQTPSHQVTQMGQEVILRCVPISNHLYFYWYRQILGQKVEFLVSFYNNEISEKSEIFDDQFSVERPDGSNFTLKIRSTKLEDSAMYFCASGLKTEVFFGQGTRLTVV.

The chain uses TRBV24-1 and TRBJ2-1; TRBD1 matches 7 bases. The CDR3 runs 16 residues. CDR1 and CDR2 (germline): KGHDR, SFDVKD. With 2 bases clipped from V and 8 bases from J, the junction kept 11 bases outside the gene matches. CDR3 nucleotide sequence: TGTGCCACCAGTGATTCGGTAGGGGGCTACAAGGATGAGCAGTTCTTC. It translates to CATSDSVGGYKDEQFF.

By sample share, this clonotype is medium-sized. The chain has TRBV5-1 and TRBJ2-7; D could derive from TRBD1 or TRBD2 (5 bases each). CDR1 SGHRS and CDR2 YFSETQ come from the germline V gene. The CDR3 loop spans 14 amino acids. With 6 bases removed from V and 2 bases from J, the gap between germline ends came to 15 bases. Written as DNA, the CDR3 is TGCGCCAGCAAGGAAGAGGGGAACACCTACGAGCAGTACTTC. This gives the protein CASKEEGNTYEQYF. Based on the CDR3 plus reference TRBV5-1 and TRBJ2-7, the full variable domain is KAGVTQTPRYLIKTRGQQVTLSCSPISGHRSVSWYQQTPGQGLQFLFEYFSETQRNKGNFPGRFSGRQFSNSRSEMNVSTLELGDSALYLCASKEEGNTYEQYFGPGTRLTVT.

This clonotype is termed medium-sized (0.01 to 0.1%). The chain links TRBV20-1 to TRBJ1-6, with D possibly matching TRBD1 (6 bases). The germline V gene encodes CDR1 DFQATT and CDR2 SNEGSKA (reference sequence). The CDR3 has 14 residues. With 6 bases removed from V and 7 bases from J, the gap between germline ends came to 16 bases. The CDR3 is CSAQAGQQNSPLHF. Here the CDR3 DNA reads TGCAGTGCCCAGGCTGGACAGCAAAATTCACCCCTCCACTTT.

The chain is built from TRBV3-1 and TRBJ2-3; TRBD2 might be the D (5 bases). The germline V and J ends were trimmed by 4 bases and 0 bases, with 14 bases remaining between them. This CDR3 is 16 amino acids long. The germline gives CDR1 LGHDT, CDR2 YNNKEL (reference sequence). The CDR3 DNA reads TGTGCCAGCAGCCCCGCGGACTTTCCTAGCACAGATACGCAGTATTTT. This gives the protein CASSPADFPSTDTQYF.

The CDR3 is CATSDAGQHNEQFF. For the CDR3, the DNA is TGTGCCACCAGTGACGCTGGCCAGCACAATGAGCAGTTCTTC. The rearrangement links TRBV24-1 to TRBJ2-1, with D hard to call. The V and J ends lost 4 bases and 5 bases respectively, with 11 bases between them. CDR3 length equals 14 residues. Looked up from germline, CDR1 is KGHDR and CDR2 is SFDVKD.

The table lists this clonotype with a few counts. The J gene is TRBJ2-7, the V gene TRBV29-1; maybe TRBD2 (6 bases). Trimming took 4 bases from V and 1 from J, leaving 8 bases between them. The CDR3 contains 12 residues. Germline V gene data show CDR1 as SQVTM and CDR2 as ANQGSEA. The CDR3, as DNA: TGCAGCGTTGGGGCGGGATCCTACGAGCAGTACTTC. Translating it yields CSVGAGSYEQYF.

The CDR3 DNA sequence: TGTGCCAGCAGCCAGGGGACAGCTTCCTACGAGCAGTACTTC. Translating it yields CASSQGTASYEQYF. The chain uses TRBV3-1 and TRBJ2-7; TRBD1 agrees at 7 bases. The ends lost 3 bases at V and 1 base at J; junction bases unmatched: 3. Germline values: CDR1 LGHDT, CDR2 YNNKEL (reference sequence). The CDR3 extends over 14 amino acids.

This clonotype was recorded a few times. The chain recombines TRBV3-1 with TRBJ2-1, with 9 bases matching TRBD2. CDR3 length: 17 amino acids. From germline, CDR1 is LGHDT and CDR2 YNNKEL (reference sequence). Trimming took 0 bases from V and 4 from J; bases not matched to a gene: 7. CDR3 protein: CASSQDPVREGYNEQFF. The CDR3 region has the DNA TGTGCCAGCAGCCAAGATCCGGTGCGGGAGGGATACAATGAGCAGTTCTTC.

This clonotype was recorded at least ten times. This chain links TRBV10-3 with TRBJ2-5; D may be TRBD1 or TRBD2 (5 bases each). The CDR3 contains 12 residues. Deletions cut 7 bases from V and 5 bases from J, with 11 bases between. Germline V gives CDR1 ENHRY, CDR2 SYGVKD. The CDR3 nucleotides read TGTGCCATCACCGGGGACGGCGAGACCCAGTACTTC. The encoded protein is CAITGDGETQYF.

Relative to its sample, this clonotype is medium-sized. The chain links TRBV29-1 to TRBJ2-2; D not resolved. The CDR3 has 11 residues. Deletions cut 6 bases from V and 6 bases from J, with 8 bases between. Per germline, CDR1 SQVTM and CDR2 ANQGSEA. The CDR3 sequence: CSVVFAGELFF. The CDR3 DNA follows: TGCAGCGTCGTATTCGCCGGGGAGCTGTTTTTT.

This clonotype is labeled as medium-sized. The J gene is TRBJ2-7, the V gene TRBV27; no clear D. The CDR3 has 14 amino acids. V lost 5 bases, J lost 1 base, and 12 bases lay in between. Germline values: CDR1 MNHEY, CDR2 SMNVEV (reference sequence). In nucleotides, the CDR3 is TGTGCCAGCAGTCCCAAACGTGAGTCCTACGAGCAGTACTTC. Protein product: CASSPKRESYEQYF.

This clonotype occurred a few times. V is TRBV20-1 and J is TRBJ2-1; D is undetermined. The ends were cut back, 3 bases at V and 2 bases at J, with 11 bases in the middle. This CDR3 has 14 amino acids. The germline V gene encodes CDR1 DFQATT and CDR2 SNEGSKA (reference sequence). In DNA form, the CDR3 reads TGCAGTGCTAGGAACCCTCGGGCCTACAATGAGCAGTTCTTC. Residues: CSARNPRAYNEQFF.

This clonotype rates as medium-sized (0.01 to 0.1%). The rearrangement uses TRBV7-9 and TRBJ2-5, with D possibly TRBD1 on 5 matching bases. Germline V gene lookup returns CDR1 SEHNR and CDR2 FQNEAQ (reference sequence). V was shortened by 5 bases and J by 4 bases, with 11 bases between the two germline ends. The CDR3 consists of 13 residues. The CDR3 nucleotides read TGTGCCAGCAGCCTAGACAGCTCAGAGACCCAGTACTTC. It is translated as CASSLDSSETQYF.